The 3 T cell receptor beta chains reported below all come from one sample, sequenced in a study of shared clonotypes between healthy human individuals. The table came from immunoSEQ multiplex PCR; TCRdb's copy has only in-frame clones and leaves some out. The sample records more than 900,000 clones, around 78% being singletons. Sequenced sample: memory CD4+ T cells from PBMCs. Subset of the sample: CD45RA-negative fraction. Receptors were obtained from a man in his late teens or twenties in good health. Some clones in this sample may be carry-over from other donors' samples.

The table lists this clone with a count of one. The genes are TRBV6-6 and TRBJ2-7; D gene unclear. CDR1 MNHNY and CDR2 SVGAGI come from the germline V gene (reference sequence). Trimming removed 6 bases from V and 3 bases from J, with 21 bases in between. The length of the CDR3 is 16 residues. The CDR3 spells CASSSRAQMSGYEQYF. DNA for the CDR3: TGTGCCAGCAGCAGCCGGGCCCAAATGTCCGGCTACGAGCAGTACTTC.

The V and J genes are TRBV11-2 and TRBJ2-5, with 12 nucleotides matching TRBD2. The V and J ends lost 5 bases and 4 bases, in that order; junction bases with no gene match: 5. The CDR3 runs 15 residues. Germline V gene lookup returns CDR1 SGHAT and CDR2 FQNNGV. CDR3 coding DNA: TGTGCCAGCAGCCACGGGACTAGCGGGTTAGAGACCCAGTACTTC. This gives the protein CASSHGTSGLETQYF.

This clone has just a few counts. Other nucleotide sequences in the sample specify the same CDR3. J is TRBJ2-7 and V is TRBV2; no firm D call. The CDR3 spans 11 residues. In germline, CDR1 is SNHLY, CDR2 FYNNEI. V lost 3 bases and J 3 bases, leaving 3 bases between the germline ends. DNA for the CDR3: TGTGCCAGCAGTGAGTACTACGAGCAGTACTTC. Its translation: CASSEYYEQYF.